The sequence of this T cell receptor beta chain was determined in a study of vaccination and CD4 T cells after COVID-19 (dated by TCRdb to 2022 to 2024). Context from the whole study: Every convalescent patient had a positive nasal swab PCR test for SARS-CoV-2, with mild disease in under ten patients and severe disease in one. In the convalescent cohort there were six males and four females, among whom were two Hispanic individuals, seven Caucasians, two Asians and one multiracial person. Two doses of either the Pfizer-BioNTech BNT162b2 vaccine (n=8) or the Moderna mRNA-1273 vaccine (n=2) were administered to participants. Post-COVID blood samples were collected from convalescent patients a median of roughly 100 days after diagnosis, with a range of about 35 to 170 days. The time from the second vaccine dose to post-vaccine blood sampling had a median of roughly 70 days and ranged from roughly 12 to 241 days. Culture stimuli were overlapping spike peptide pools from SARS-CoV-2 and from the common cold coronaviruses HCoV-NL63, HCoV-OC43 and HCoV-229E. Control cultures used a CEFX viral epitope pool as positive control, an HIV-1 Nef peptide pool as negative control, or no peptide. The spike-specific CD4+ TCR repertoire was compared before and after mRNA vaccination in nine to ten COVID-19 convalescent patients and several infection-naive healthy vaccine recipients. Results and caveats for the whole study, not just this receptor: In convalescent patients, nearly all vaccine-specific clones (304 of 307) were found to be mono-reactive for SARS-CoV-2 spike rather than cross-reactive with common cold coronaviruses. Only a relatively small number of convalescent patients were included in the study, and early timepoints following natural infection were not analyzed. Among the post-vaccine SARS-CoV-2-reactive clones in convalescent patients, a median 86.3% showed up only after vaccination, which suggests vaccine-specific priming. The median number of SARS-CoV-2-reactive clonotypes rose from 20 to 25 after infection to 35 to 45 after vaccination, but the change was not significant.

This clonotype counts as medium-sized (0.01 to 0.1%). What antigen it recognizes has not been identified. There are no base qualities to consult, and no much larger clone falls within one base. Explained via the paper, the treatment or condition label denotes: roughly 10-day PBMC culture with coronavirus spike peptide pools or control peptides (ViraFEST assay). To expand antigen-specific T cells with peptide pools and then pick out the expanded clonotypes through TCR sequencing, the study relied on the ViraFEST assay. The positive SARS-CoV-2 PCR tests of the convalescent patients were dated from March to December 2020, before the Alpha, Beta and Delta variants emerged in the United States. Each well held around 1.9 million PBMCs cultured with roughly 10 ug/ml peptide pools in IMDM containing approximately 5% human AB serum and roughly 9 IU/ml IL-2. Half of the culture medium was replaced with fresh IL-2-containing medium on days 3 and 7. After less than 12 days of culture, CD4+ T cells were isolated by negative selection using the EasySep CD4+ T cell isolation kit. Ficoll-Paque Plus gradient centrifugation was used to isolate PBMCs from whole blood, and the isolated PBMCs were then either used fresh or cryopreserved at -140C. Culture conditions were generally each tested in triplicate wells.

Receptor amplification or capture employed PCR. At the Johns Hopkins FTIC core, DNA from the cultured CD4+ T cells underwent TCR sequencing with the Oncomine TCR Beta short-read assay. Genomic DNA was extracted from the cultured CD4+ T cells with the QIAamp micro DNA kit. Oncomine TCR Beta libraries from cultured CD4+ T cells were pooled with unique dual indexes and sequenced on an Illumina iSeq 100. Under the source paper's analysis protocol: Non-productive sequences were removed, and CDR3s not starting with C, not ending with F or W, or shorter than 7 amino acids were discarded. Antigen-specific clonotypes were identified with the MANAFEST web application by comparing peptide-stimulated wells with reference and other culture wells. For a clone to be called positive, the clone needed an FDR below 0.05, an odds ratio above 5, and a productive frequency above 0.1% in at least two of three replicate wells. A clonotype counted as cross-reactive if it showed significant expansion both in the SARS-CoV-2 spike wells and in at least one common cold coronavirus spike condition. Using R version 3.6.1, CDR3 homology was evaluated through Levenshtein distances (stringdist) along with unrooted phylogenetic trees (ape). The raw public data were reprocessed by TCRdb itself: fastp quality trimming at Q25, MiXCR clonotype calling, in-frame beta chains only. Each entry is one CDR3 protein sequence, shown with its most common DNA and genes. The V and J calls and clone size are TCRdb's, not the authors'. This sample gives thousands of distinct CDR3 sequences in total; 21% of them show up just once. In total, the top ten clones hold roughly 9.2% of the sample.

Spanning cysteine to phenylalanine, the CDR3 consists of 15 amino acids. The sequence is cut down to CDR3 DNA, 45 bases in frame from base 1. V is clipped by 5 bases and J by 3 bases, and the sequence between their germline boundaries is 17 bases long. CDR1 and CDR2, per the germline V gene, are SGHTA and FQGNSA. This specimen was CD4+ T cells from blood, cultured in vitro, taken after SARS-CoV-2 vaccination. This receptor was obtained from a human donor who had recovered from COVID-19. The rearranged segments are TRBV7-2 and TRBJ2-7; there is no confident call for the D gene. The DNA reads as follows: TGTGCCAGCAGCCCCGTGGCAGTTTCCTACTACGAGCAGTACTTC. Its amino acids are CASSPVAVSYYEQYF.